This T cell receptor beta chain was found in a study of T cells in Graves' hyperthyroidism and ophthalmopathy. Study outcomes and limitations: Classification by a 13 V-J model distinguished ophthalmopathy from stable hyperthyroidism. The majority of expanded thyroid clonotypes above 0.001 also appeared in blood.

This clonotype has just a few counts. Its specificity is unknown. Trimming removed 1 base at V and 2 bases at J, with 9 bases between. The V gene's germline CDR1 is SGHVS and CDR2 FQNEAQ. CDR3 size: 14 residues. RNA transcripts served as the template for amplifying TCR beta CDR3 regions. Researchers ran a first-round RT-PCR on the TCR CDR3 using the HTBI primer set. TCRdb re-called the multiplex PCR reads with MiXCR, one entry per CDR3 protein. This table holds 490,000 or so distinct CDR3 sequences, about 22% found once. The rearrangement links TRBV7-8 to TRBJ2-7; no firm D call. The sequence came from a woman in her sixties or seventies with Graves' ophthalmopathy. The sequencing sample was made of blood. The CDR3 DNA reads TGTGCCAGCAGCTTAGGGGTTAGGACCTACGAGCAGTACTTC. This translates into CASSLGVRTYEQYF.